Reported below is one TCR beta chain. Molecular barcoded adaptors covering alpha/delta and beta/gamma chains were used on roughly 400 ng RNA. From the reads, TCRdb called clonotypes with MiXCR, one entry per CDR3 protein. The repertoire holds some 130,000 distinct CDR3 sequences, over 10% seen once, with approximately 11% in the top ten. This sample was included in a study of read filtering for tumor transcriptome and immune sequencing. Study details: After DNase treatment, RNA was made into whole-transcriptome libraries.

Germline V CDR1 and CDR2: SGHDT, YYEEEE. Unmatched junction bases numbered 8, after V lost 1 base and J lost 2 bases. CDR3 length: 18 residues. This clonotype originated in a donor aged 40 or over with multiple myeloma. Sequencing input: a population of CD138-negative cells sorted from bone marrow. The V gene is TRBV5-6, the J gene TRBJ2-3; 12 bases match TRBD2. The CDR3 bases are TGTGCCAGCAGCTTGTTCCGGACTAGCGGGACAAACACAGATACGCAGTATTTT. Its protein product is CASSLFRTSGTNTDTQYF.